The rows below give T cell receptor beta chains drawn from one sample of a study of control samples from healthy donors and cancer patients. Data came from immunoSEQ multiplex PCR; TCRdb stores just in-frame clones and leaves some out. Seen here are 150,000 to 160,000 clones, over 90% observed once, and the top ten hold around 2.2%. The sequencing sample was made of blood. The receptor set was obtained from a man aged 50 to 59 in good health. Both conserved end residues are part of each CDR3. A D gene is named only where the DNA matches it firmly. Clone sizes are given selectively: once, few, many, or a class where the clone is expanded.

abundance,v_gene,len,d_gene,j_gene,CDR3aa,CDR3nt
once,TRBV27,14,TRBD2,TRBJ2-7,CASSLSGTRNEQYF,TGTGCCAGCAGTTTATCCGGGACTAGAAACGAGCAGTACTTC
.,TRBV6-2/TRBV6-3,15,.,TRBJ1-1,CASSYSIGGNTEAFF,TGTGCCAGCAGTTACTCGATTGGCGGGAACACTGAAGCTTTCTTT
.,TRBV9,15,TRBD1,TRBJ1-2,CASSKRQGARGGYTF,TGTGCCAGCAGCAAAAGACAGGGGGCTAGAGGTGGCTACACCTTC
.,TRBV14,14,.,TRBJ2-1,CATRPPNKYNEQFF,TGTGCCACAAGGCCCCCTAATAAATACAATGAGCAGTTCTTC
few,TRBV18,15,.,TRBJ2-5,CASSPLAGRVETQYF,TGTGCCAGCTCACCACTTGCAGGCAGGGTTGAGACCCAGTACTTC
.,TRBV10-1,14,TRBD1,TRBJ1-1,CASSPLQGGTEAFF,TGCGCCAGCAGTCCCTTACAGGGGGGTACTGAAGCTTTCTTT
.,TRBV19,12,.,TRBJ1-1,CATGGRNTEAFF,TGTGCCACCGGAGGAAGGAACACTGAAGCTTTCTTT
.,TRBV7-9,18,TRBD2,TRBJ2-3,CASSLASLGREGLYTQYF,TGTGCCAGCAGCTTAGCCTCGCTGGGGCGGGAGGGCCTTTATACGCAGTATTTT
.,TRBV2,15,.,TRBJ1-3,CASRAGQTSGNTIYF,TGTGCCAGCAGAGCTGGACAGACTTCTGGAAACACCATATATTTT
.,TRBV6-5,13,TRBD2,TRBJ2-1,CAQQGGSHNEQFF,TGTGCCCAGCAGGGCGGGAGCCACAATGAGCAGTTCTTC
few,TRBV19,15,TRBD1,TRBJ2-5,CASSIDERTGETQYF,TGTGCCAGTAGTATAGACGAAAGGACAGGAGAGACCCAGTACTTC
.,TRBV18,15,TRBD1,TRBJ2-3,CASSPQTGGTDTQYF,TGTGCCAGCTCACCACAGACAGGGGGTACAGATACGCAGTATTTT
.,TRBV7-9,17,.,TRBJ2-3,CASSSTPSTVGTDTQYF,TGTGCCAGCAGCTCAACCCCGTCGACAGTAGGCACAGATACGCAGTATTTT
.,TRBV12-1,21,.,TRBJ2-6,CASRSGTSGRAERLGANVLTF,TGTGCCAGCAGGTCCGGGACTAGCGGGAGGGCCGAACGTTTGGGGGCCAACGTCCTGACTTTC
.,TRBV4-2,16,TRBD1,TRBJ1-6,CASSQGSDRYNSPLHF,TGTGCCAGCAGCCAGGGTTCGGACAGGTATAATTCACCCCTCCACTTT
.,TRBV18,16,TRBD1,TRBJ1-2,CASSPRQGPSLDGYTF,TGTGCCAGCTCACCAAGACAGGGTCCATCCTTGGATGGCTACACCTTC
once,TRBV7-6,15,TRBD1,TRBJ2-7,CASSLAQGGLYEQYF,TGTGCCAGCAGCTTAGCGCAAGGGGGCCTCTACGAGCAGTACTTC
.,TRBV12-5,15,.,TRBJ2-1,CARPRSSDPWNEQFF,TGTGCTAGACCAAGGTCTAGTGACCCCTGGAATGAGCAGTTCTTC
.,TRBV5-1,14,.,TRBJ1-5,CASSLGSFNQPQHF,TGCGCCAGCAGCTTGGGCAGCTTTAATCAGCCCCAGCATTTT
.,TRBV7-9,19,.,TRBJ2-6,CASSRGRAKLGSGANVLTF,TGTGCCAGCAGCCGAGGCCGGGCGAAATTAGGCTCTGGGGCCAACGTCCTGACTTTC
.,TRBV2,15,TRBD1,TRBJ1-1,CASNGQGAMNTEAFF,TGTGCCAGCAATGGACAGGGGGCCATGAACACTGAAGCTTTCTTT
.,TRBV2,15,.,TRBJ1-5,CASSDRTGSNQPQHF,TGTGCCAGCAGTGATCGGACGGGTAGCAATCAGCCCCAGCATTTT
.,TRBV27,15,.,TRBJ1-1,CASSPTGGMNTEAFF,TGTGCCAGCAGTCCAACGGGGGGGATGAACACTGAAGCTTTCTTT
.,TRBV5-5,15,.,TRBJ2-7,CASSLEGLPMGEQYF,TGTGCCAGCAGCTTGGAGGGACTTCCTATGGGGGAGCAGTACTTC
.,TRBV19,14,TRBD2,TRBJ2-1,CASMVSGYPNEQFF,TGTGCCAGTATGGTTAGCGGGTATCCCAATGAGCAGTTCTTC
.,TRBV18,11,.,TRBJ2-4,CASSQEDIQYF,TGTGCCAGCTCACAGGAGGACATTCAGTACTTC
once,TRBV18,14,.,TRBJ2-1,CASSPVAGPNEQFF,TGTGCCAGCTCACCCGTGGCAGGGCCGAATGAGCAGTTCTTC
few,TRBV7-9,17,TRBD2,TRBJ2-5,CASSPLSEAGGLETQYF,TGTGCCAGCAGCCCACTATCTGAGGCGGGAGGGTTAGAGACCCAGTACTTC
once,TRBV19,23,TRBD2,TRBJ2-5,CASSATLVAGGPQVDLYQETQYF,TGTGCCAGTAGTGCCACCCTAGTGGCGGGAGGGCCCCAAGTAGACTTGTACCAAGAGACCCAGTACTTC
once,TRBV7-9,16,TRBD2,TRBJ2-3,CASSRTSGSGSDTQYF,TGTGCCAGCAGTAGGACTAGCGGGAGCGGGTCAGATACGCAGTATTTT
.,TRBV28,15,TRBD1,TRBJ2-7,CASSPVGQEHYEQYF,TGTGCCAGCAGTCCCGTGGGACAGGAGCATTACGAGCAGTACTTC
.,TRBV10-2,14,.,TRBJ2-3,CASKVTLSTDTQYF,TGCGCCAGCAAGGTTACCCTTAGCACAGATACGCAGTATTTT
.,TRBV11-1,15,.,TRBJ2-7,CASSPPGLLGYEQYF,TGTGCCAGCAGCCCCCCCGGGCTCTTGGGCTACGAGCAGTACTTC
.,TRBV3-1/TRBV3-2,13,.,TRBJ2-3,CASSQGLANTQYF,TGTGCCAGCAGCCAGGGGCTAGCTAACACGCAGTATTTT
few,TRBV3-1/TRBV3-2,13,.,TRBJ1-2,CASSQDRTAFYTF,TGTGCCAGCAGCCAAGATCGGACAGCTTTCTACACCTTC
.,TRBV2,14,.,TRBJ2-7,CASTWKTQSYEQYF,TGTGCCAGCACCTGGAAGACTCAATCCTACGAGCAGTACTTC
.,TRBV3-1/TRBV3-2,15,TRBD2,TRBJ2-5,CASSQDTGGWKTQYF,TGTGCCAGCAGCCAAGATACGGGAGGGTGGAAGACCCAGTACTTC
.,TRBV19,12,.,TRBJ2-2,CASSRLAGELFF,TGTGCCAGTAGTAGATTAGCAGGGGAGCTGTTTTTT
.,TRBV24-1,15,TRBD2,TRBJ2-3,CATSDRSGSYYTQYF,TGTGCCACCAGTGATCGGAGCGGGAGTTATTATACGCAGTATTTT
.,TRBV11-2,15,TRBD2,TRBJ2-7,CASSLSGGPTLEQYF,TGTGCCAGCAGCTTATCGGGGGGGCCCACTTTGGAGCAGTACTTC
.,TRBV7-9,14,.,TRBJ2-5,CASSLEVGTETQYF,TGTGCCAGCAGCTTAGAAGTCGGGACAGAGACCCAGTACTTC
.,TRBV18,14,.,TRBJ1-5,CASSPAGSNQPQHF,TGTGCCAGCTCACCTGCGGGGAGCAATCAGCCCCAGCATTTT
.,TRBV5-5,16,TRBD1,TRBJ1-5,CASSLEDRGRNQPQHF,TGTGCCAGCAGCTTGGAGGACAGGGGTCGCAATCAGCCCCAGCATTTT
.,TRBV21-1,13,.,TRBJ1-1,CASSRGVKTEAFF,TGTGCCAGCAGTCGGGGTGTGAAGACTGAAGCTTTCTTT
.,TRBV6-6,14,.,TRBJ1-3,CASSLQGPGNTIYF,TGTGCCAGCAGTTTACAGGGTCCTGGAAACACCATATATTTT
.,TRBV28,13,TRBD2,TRBJ2-7,CASKTSGTTRQYF,TGTGCCAGCAAGACTAGCGGCACTACAAGGCAGTACTTC
.,TRBV4-1,20,TRBD2,TRBJ2-3,CASSQTPGAGTSGRTDTQYF,TGCGCCAGCAGCCAAACCCCGGGGGCCGGGACTAGCGGGAGGACAGATACGCAGTATTTT
.,TRBV11-2,18,TRBD2,TRBJ2-7,CASSLRPGTSGSSGEQYF,TGTGCCAGCAGCTTACGCCCCGGGACTAGCGGGAGTTCGGGCGAGCAGTACTTC
.,TRBV6-1,15,.,TRBJ2-7,CASSEQGSFGYEQYF,TGTGCCAGCAGTGAACAGGGAAGCTTCGGTTACGAGCAGTACTTC
.,TRBV25-1,16,.,TRBJ2-7,CASSPPGRRDFYEQYF,TGTGCCAGCAGCCCCCCGGGGAGGAGGGACTTCTACGAGCAGTACTTC
.,TRBV21-1,16,.,TRBJ1-5,CASSKNEPGGVQPQHF,TGTGCCAGCAGCAAAAATGAACCAGGGGGCGTTCAGCCCCAGCATTTT
.,TRBV6-5,14,.,TRBJ1-1,CASSYRDLNTEAFF,TGTGCCAGCAGTTACAGGGATTTGAACACTGAAGCTTTCTTT
.,TRBV7-9,14,TRBD1,TRBJ2-5,CASSPRTGGETQYF,TGTGCCAGCAGCCCCCGGACAGGGGGGGAGACCCAGTACTTC
.,TRBV28,13,.,TRBJ2-2,CASSPGRTGELFF,TGTGCCAGCAGTCCAGGGCGCACCGGGGAGCTGTTTTTT
.,TRBV7-2,15,.,TRBJ1-1,CASSLGPTSSFEAFF,TGTGCCAGCAGCTTGGGTCCCACGTCGTCCTTTGAAGCTTTCTTT
.,TRBV6-5,13,.,TRBJ1-1,CASSRTVNTEAFF,TGTGCCAGCAGTCGGACGGTGAACACTGAAGCTTTCTTT
.,TRBV3-1/TRBV3-2,14,.,TRBJ1-4,CASSQSGESEKLFF,TGTGCCAGCAGCCAGTCCGGGGAGAGTGAAAAACTGTTTTTT
.,TRBV5-1,16,.,TRBJ1-4,CASSLALTRGNEKLFF,TGCGCCAGCAGCTTGGCACTGACGAGGGGTAATGAAAAACTGTTTTTT
.,TRBV28,15,TRBD2,TRBJ2-7,CASRSRTSGSHEQYF,TGTGCCAGCAGGTCGCGGACTAGCGGGAGCCACGAGCAGTACTTC